Sequencing of this TCR beta chain was carried out in a study of molecular identifiers for immune sequencing clone quantification. Overall study context: Across replicate runs, RNA obtained from around 20,000 or 100,000 naive CD8 cells was divided into five, with four undergoing sequencing.

TCRdb re-analysed the PCR reads in MiXCR, keeping a single row per CDR3 protein. The sample carries approximately 550,000 distinct CDR3 sequences, 20% to 25% recorded once. CDR3 length equals 14 residues. V shed 10 bases and J shed 1 base, with 18 bases lying between them. It was from about 19,000 to 1,100,000 sorted cells, with 10%, 30% or 50% RNA, that naive CD8 libraries came. Researchers sorted naive CD8 T cells as cells that were CD8+CD4-CCR7+CD45RA+. Source material: naive CD8+ T cells from blood, with Jurkat cell RNA spiked in. Subset here: FACS-sorted CD8+CD4-CCR7+CD45RA+ naive T cells. This receptor was taken from a human donor in good health. Some libraries in this study had Jurkat cell RNA spiked in. The chain uses TRBV5-3 and TRBJ2-7, with a tentative D call TRBD2 (6 bases). TRBV5-3 is filed as an ORF, its function uncertain. CDR3 in amino acids: CAGSFGGSSYEQYF. The CDR3 coding sequence is TGTGCCGGCAGCTTCGGAGGGTCTTCCTACGAGCAGTACTTC.